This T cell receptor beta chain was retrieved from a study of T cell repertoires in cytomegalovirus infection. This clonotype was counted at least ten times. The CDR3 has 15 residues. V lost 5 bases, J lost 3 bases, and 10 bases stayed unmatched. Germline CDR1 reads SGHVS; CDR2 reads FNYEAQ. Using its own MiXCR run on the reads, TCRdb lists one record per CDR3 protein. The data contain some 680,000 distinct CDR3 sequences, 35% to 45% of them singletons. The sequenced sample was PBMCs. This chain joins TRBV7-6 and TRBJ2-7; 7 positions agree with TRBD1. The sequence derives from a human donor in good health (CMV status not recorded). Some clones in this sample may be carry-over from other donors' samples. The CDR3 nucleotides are TGTGCCAGCAGCCTCTACAGGGGACCAGGCTACGAGCAGTACTTC. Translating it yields CASSLYRGPGYEQYF.